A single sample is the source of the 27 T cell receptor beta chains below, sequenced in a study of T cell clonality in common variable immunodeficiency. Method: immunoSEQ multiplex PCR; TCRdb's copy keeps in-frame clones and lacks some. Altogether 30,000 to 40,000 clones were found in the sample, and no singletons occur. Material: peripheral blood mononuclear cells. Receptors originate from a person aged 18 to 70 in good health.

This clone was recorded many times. The sequenced part of the CDR3 DNA is TGCAGTGCTAGAGGTACAGGGGGCGGGCCCTACAATGAG. Its translation: CSARGTGGGPYNE. The entire CDR3 reads CSARGTGGGPYNEQFF. This sequence joins TRBV20-1 and TRBJ2-1; 9 nucleotides align to TRBD1. Sequencing ends 3 residues short of the CDR3 end; the germline J gene provides the rest. Germline V gene lookup returns CDR1 DFQATT and CDR2 SNEGSKA (reference sequence). The CDR3 contains 16 residues. Trimming removed 1 base from V and 2 bases from J; junction bases left unmatched: 6.

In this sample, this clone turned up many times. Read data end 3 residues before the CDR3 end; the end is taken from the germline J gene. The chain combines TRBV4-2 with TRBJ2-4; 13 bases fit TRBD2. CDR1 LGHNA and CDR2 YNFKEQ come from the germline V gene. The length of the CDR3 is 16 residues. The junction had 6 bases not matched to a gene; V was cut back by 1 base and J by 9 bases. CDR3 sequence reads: CASSQAGTSGNAIQYF. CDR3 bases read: TGTGCCAGCAGCCAAGCCGGGACTAGCGGGAACGCCATT.

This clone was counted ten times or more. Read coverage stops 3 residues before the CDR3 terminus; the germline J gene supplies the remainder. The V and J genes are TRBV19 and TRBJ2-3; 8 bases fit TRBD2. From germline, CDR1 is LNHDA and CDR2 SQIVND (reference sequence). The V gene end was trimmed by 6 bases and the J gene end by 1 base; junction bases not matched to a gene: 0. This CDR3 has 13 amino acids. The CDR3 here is CASRLAGTDTQYF. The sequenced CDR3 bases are TGTGCCAGTAGACTAGCGGGCACAGATACG.

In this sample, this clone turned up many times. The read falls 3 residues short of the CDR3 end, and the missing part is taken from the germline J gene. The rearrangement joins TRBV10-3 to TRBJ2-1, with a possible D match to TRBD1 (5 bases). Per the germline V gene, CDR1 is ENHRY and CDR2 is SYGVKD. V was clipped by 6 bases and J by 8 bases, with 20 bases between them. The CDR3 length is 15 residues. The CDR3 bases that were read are TGTGCCATCAGCACCGACAGAGCGATGGGATATGAG. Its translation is CAISTDRAMGYE. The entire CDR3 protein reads CAISTDRAMGYEQFF.

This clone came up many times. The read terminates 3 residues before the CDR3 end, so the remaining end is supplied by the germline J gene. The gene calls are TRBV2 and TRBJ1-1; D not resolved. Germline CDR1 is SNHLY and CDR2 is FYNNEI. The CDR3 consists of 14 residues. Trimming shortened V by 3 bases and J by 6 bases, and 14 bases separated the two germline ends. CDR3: CASSDTAEIAEAFF. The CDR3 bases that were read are TGTGCCAGCAGTGATACTGCCGAAATTGCTGAA.

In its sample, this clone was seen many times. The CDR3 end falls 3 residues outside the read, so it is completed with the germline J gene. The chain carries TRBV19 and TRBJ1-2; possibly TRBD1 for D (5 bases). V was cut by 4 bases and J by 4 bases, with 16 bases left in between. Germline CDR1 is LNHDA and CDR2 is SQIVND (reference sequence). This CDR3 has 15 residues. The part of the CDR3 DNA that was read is TGTGCCAGTAGTAAGCGGGGGATGGATCCCTATGGC. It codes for CASSKRGMDPYG. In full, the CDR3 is CASSKRGMDPYGYTF.

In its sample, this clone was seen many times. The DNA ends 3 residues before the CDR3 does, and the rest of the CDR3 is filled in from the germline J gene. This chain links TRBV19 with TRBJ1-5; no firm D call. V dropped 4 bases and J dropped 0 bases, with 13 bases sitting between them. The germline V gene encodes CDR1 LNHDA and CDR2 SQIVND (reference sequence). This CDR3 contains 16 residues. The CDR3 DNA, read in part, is TGTGCCAGTAGTACCCTCGTAGGACTTAGCAATCAGCCC. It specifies CASSTLVGLSNQP. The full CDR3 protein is CASSTLVGLSNQPQHF. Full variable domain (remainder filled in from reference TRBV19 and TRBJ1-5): DGGITQSPKYLFRKEGQNVTLSCEQNLNHDAMYWYRQDPGQGLRLIYYSQIVNDFQKGDIAEGYSVSREKKESFPLTVTSAQKNPTAFYLCASSTLVGLSNQPQHFGDGTRLSIL.

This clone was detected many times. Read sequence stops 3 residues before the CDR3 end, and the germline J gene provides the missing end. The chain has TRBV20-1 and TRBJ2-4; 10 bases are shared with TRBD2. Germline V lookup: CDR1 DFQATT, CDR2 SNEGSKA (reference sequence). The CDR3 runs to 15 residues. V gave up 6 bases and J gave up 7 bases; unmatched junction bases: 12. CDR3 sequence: CSAKTSGWGKNIQYF. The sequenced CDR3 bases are TGCAGTGCAAAGACTAGCGGGTGGGGTAAGAACATT.

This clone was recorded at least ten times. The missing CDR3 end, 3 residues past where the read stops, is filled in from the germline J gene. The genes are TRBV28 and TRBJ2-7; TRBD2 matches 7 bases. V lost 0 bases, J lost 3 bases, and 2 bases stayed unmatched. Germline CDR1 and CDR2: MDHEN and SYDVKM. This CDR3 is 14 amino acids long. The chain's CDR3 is CASSLWREIYEQYF. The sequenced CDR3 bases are TGTGCCAGCAGTTTATGGCGGGAGATCTACGAG.

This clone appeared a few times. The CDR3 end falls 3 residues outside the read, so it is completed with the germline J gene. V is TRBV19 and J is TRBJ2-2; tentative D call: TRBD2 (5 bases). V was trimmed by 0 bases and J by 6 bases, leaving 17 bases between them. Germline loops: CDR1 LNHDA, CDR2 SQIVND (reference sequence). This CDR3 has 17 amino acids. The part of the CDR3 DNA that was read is TGTGCCAGTAGTATAGATCTTAGCGAGAGACGTCCCGGGGAG. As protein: CASSIDLSERRPGE. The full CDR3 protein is CASSIDLSERRPGELFF.

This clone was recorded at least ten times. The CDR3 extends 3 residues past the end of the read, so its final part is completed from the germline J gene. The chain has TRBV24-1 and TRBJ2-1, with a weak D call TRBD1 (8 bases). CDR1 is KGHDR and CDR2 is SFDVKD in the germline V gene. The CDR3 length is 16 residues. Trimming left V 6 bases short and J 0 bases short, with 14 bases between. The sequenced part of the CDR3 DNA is TGTGCCACCAGTAGGGGAGGGACAGGCTCCTACAATGAG. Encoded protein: CATSRGGTGSYNE. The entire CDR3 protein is CATSRGGTGSYNEQFF.

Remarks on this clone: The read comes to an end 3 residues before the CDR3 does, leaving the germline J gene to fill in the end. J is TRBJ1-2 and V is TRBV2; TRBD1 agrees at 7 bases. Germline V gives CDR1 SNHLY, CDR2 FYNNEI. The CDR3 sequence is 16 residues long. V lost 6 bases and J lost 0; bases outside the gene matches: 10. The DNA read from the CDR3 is TGTGCCAGCAGCCCTGGGACAGCTCAAGCTAACTATGGC. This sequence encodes CASSPGTAQANYG. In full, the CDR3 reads CASSPGTAQANYGYTF.

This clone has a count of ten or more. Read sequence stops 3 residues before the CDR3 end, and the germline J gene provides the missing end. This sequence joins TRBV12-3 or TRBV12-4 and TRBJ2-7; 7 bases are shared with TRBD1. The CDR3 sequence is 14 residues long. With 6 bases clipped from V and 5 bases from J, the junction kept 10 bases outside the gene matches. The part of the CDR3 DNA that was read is TGTGCCAGCAGCCTGACAGGGTCGATCGACGAG. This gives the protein CASSLTGSIDE. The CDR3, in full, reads CASSLTGSIDEQYF.

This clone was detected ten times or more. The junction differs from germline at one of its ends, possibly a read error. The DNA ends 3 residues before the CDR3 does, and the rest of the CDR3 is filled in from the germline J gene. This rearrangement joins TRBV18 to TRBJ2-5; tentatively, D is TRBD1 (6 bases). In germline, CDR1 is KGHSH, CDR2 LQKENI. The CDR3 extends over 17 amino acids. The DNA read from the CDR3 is TGTGCCAGCTCCCCACCTAGACCCGGACAGACTCAAGAGACC. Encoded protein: CASSPPRPGQTQET. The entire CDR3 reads CASSPPRPGQTQETQYF.

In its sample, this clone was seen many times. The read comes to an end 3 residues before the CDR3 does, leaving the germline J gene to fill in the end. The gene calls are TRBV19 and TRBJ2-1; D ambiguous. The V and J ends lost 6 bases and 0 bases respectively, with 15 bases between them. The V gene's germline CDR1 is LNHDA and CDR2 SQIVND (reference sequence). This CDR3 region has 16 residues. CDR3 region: CASRSQSERSYNEQFF. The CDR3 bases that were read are TGTGCCAGTAGATCCCAATCGGAGCGCTCCTACAATGAG.

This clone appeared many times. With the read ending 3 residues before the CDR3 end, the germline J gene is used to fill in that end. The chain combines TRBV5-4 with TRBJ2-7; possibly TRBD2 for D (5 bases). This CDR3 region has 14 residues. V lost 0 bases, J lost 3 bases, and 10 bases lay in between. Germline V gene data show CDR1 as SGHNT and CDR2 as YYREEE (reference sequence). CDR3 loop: CASSLGGWVYEQYF. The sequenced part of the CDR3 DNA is TGTGCCAGCAGCTTGGGAGGGTGGGTCTACGAG.

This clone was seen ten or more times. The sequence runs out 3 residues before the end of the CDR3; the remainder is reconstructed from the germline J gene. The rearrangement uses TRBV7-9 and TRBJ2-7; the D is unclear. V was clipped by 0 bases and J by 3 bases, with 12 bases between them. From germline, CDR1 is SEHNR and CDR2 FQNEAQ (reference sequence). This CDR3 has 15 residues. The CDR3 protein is CASSLAGRLLYEQYF. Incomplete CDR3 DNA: TGTGCCAGCAGCTTAGCCGGAAGACTTCTCTACGAG. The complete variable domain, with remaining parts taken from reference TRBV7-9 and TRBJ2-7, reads DTGVSQNPRHKITKRGQNVTFRCDPISEHNRLYWYRQTLGQGPEFLTYFQNEAQLEKSRLLSDRFSAERPKGSFSTLEIQRTEQGDSAMYLCASSLAGRLLYEQYFGPGTRLTVT.

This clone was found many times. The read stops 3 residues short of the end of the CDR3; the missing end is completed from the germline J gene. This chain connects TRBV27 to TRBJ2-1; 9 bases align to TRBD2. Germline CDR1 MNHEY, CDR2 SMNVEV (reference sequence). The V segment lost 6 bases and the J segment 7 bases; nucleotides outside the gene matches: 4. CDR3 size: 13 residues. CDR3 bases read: TGTGCCAGCAGCCCGACTAGCGGTAATGAG. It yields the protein CASSPTSGNE. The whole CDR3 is CASSPTSGNEQFF.

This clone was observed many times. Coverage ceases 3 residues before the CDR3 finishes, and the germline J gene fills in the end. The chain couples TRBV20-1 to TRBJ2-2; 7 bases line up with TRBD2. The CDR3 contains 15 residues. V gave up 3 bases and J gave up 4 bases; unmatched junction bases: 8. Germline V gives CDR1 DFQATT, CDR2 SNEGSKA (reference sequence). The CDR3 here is CSASMGTTLTGELFF. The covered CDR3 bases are TGCAGTGCTAGTATGGGGACTACCCTCACCGGGGAG.

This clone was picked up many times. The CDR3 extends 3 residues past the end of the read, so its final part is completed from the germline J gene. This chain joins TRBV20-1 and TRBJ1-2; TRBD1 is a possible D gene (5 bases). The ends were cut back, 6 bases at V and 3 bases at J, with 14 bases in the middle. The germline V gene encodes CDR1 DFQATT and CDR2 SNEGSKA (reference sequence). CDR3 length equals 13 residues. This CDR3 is CSADRPTDYGYTF. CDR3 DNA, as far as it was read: TGCAGTGCCGACAGACCGACCGACTATGGC.

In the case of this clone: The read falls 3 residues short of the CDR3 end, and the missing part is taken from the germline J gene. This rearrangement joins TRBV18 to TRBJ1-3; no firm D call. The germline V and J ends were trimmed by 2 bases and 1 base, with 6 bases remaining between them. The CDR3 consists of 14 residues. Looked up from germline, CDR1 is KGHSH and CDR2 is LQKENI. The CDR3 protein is CASSPGTSGNTIYF. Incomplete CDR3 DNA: TGTGCCAGCTCACCAGGTACATCTGGAAACACC. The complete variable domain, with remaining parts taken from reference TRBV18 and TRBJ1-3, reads NAGVMQNPRHLVRRRGQEARLRCSPMKGHSHVYWYRQLPEEGLKFMVYLQKENIIDESGMPKERFSAEFPKEGPSILRIQQVVRGDSAAYFCASSPGTSGNTIYFGEGSWLTVV.

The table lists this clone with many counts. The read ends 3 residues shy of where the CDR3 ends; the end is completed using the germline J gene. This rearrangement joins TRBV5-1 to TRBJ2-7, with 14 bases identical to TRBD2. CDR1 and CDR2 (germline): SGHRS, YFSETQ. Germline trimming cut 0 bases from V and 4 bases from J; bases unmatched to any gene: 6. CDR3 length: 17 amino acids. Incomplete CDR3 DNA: TGCGCCAGCAGCTTGGCCGGGACTAGCGGGAGACGTTACGAG. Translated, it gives CASSLAGTSGRRYE. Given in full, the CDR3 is CASSLAGTSGRRYEQYF.

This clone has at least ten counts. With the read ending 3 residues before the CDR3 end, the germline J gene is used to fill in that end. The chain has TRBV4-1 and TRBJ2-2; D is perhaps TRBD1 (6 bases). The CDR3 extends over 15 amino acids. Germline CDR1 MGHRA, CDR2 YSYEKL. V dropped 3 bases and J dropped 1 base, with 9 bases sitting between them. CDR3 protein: CASSQDRENTGELFF. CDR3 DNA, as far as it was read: TGCGCCAGCAGCCAGGACAGAGAGAACACCGGGGAG.

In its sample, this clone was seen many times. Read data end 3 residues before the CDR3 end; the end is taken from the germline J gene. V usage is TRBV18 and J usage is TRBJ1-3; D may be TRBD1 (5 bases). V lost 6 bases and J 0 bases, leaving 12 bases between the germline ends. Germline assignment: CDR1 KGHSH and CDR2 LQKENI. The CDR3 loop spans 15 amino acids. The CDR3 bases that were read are TGTGCCAGCTCGCCGACAGCGTCCTCTGGAAACACC. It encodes CASSPTASSGNT. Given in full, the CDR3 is CASSPTASSGNTIYF.

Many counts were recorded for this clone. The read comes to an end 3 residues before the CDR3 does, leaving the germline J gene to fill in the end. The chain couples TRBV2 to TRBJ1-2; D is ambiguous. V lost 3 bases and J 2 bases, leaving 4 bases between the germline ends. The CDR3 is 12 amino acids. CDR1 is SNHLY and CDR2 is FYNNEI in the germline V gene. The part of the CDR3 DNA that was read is TGTGCCAGCAGTGAGGGCAACTATGGC. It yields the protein CASSEGNYG. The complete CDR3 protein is CASSEGNYGYTF.

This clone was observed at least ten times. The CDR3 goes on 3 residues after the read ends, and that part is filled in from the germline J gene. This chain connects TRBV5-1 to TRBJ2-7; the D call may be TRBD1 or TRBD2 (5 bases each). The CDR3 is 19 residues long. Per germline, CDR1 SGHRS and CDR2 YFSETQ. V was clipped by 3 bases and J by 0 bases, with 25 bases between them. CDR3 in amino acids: CASSSDGYELERGSYEQYF. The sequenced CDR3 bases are TGCGCCAGCAGCTCGGACGGGTATGAGTTGGAGAGGGGCTCCTACGAG.

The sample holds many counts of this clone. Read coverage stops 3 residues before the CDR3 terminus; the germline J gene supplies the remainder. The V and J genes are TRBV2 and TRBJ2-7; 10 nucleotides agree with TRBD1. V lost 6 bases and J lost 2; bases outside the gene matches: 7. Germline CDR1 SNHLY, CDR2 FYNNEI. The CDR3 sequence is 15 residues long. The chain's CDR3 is CASRVDRGATYEQYF. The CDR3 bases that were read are TGTGCCAGCAGAGTGGACAGGGGGGCTACCTACGAG.